A selection of T cell receptor beta chains follows, all from one sample in a study of CD4 T cells in lung cancer. Data came from immunoSEQ multiplex PCR; TCRdb stores just in-frame clones and leaves some out. The sample yields roughly 9,800 clones, 50% to 75% seen once. Source material: normal lung tissue taken away from the tumor. All receptors derive from a man in his fifties or sixties with non-small cell lung cancer. Each CDR3 is given without its conserved first and last residue. Each record gives: V gene, J gene, CDR3 protein.

>TRBV30|TRBJ2-7
AWSVTRSGTGAYEQY
>TRBV29-1|TRBJ2-7
SVSRGRGSMYEQY
>TRBV6-1|TRBJ1-5
ASSEALQVSQPQH
>TRBV5-4|TRBJ2-1
ASSLVGSNEQF
>TRBV28|TRBJ2-7
ASSRTSGSYEQY
>TRBV27|TRBJ2-1
ASSLKAGASNEQF
>TRBV10-2|TRBJ2-5
ATQTSGQETQY
>TRBV7-2|TRBJ2-7
ASSLQSGRVDEQY
>TRBV6-4|TRBJ1-2
ASSATGGGGYT
>TRBV7-9|TRBJ2-1
ATALAGGGNEQF
>TRBV21-1|TRBJ2-2
ASSKAKEGSNTGELF
>TRBV15|-
ATSTLAGTYEQY
>TRBV15|TRBJ1-2
ATSRDDRGSGYT
>TRBV6-5|TRBJ2-3
ASSYSTQGDTQY
>TRBV19|TRBJ2-3
ASSQRTASTDTQY
>TRBV10-3|TRBJ2-3
ASGPQPGRTDTQY
>TRBV5-6|TRBJ2-7
ASSPQGWNEQY
>TRBV27|TRBJ2-1
ATQLAGVSNEQF
>TRBV5-8|TRBJ2-1
ASSFPGLAVYNEQF
>TRBV7-8|TRBJ1-3
ASSTSGQGYGNTIY
>TRBV7-8|TRBJ2-7
ASSSGLGYEQY
>TRBV5-1|TRBJ1-2
ASSGGALNYGYT
>TRBV7-9|TRBJ2-5
ASNTIQGAQY
>TRBV27|TRBJ2-2
ASNGLAGAGELF
>TRBV7-9|TRBJ1-1
ASSLQRNTEAF
>TRBV29-1|TRBJ2-2
SVAGSNTGELF
>TRBV30|TRBJ2-1
AWSLGLAGGPMYNEQF
>TRBV7-9|TRBJ2-1
ASVSSRGDEQF
>TRBV6-5|TRBJ1-2
ASSQGSGYT
>TRBV2|TRBJ1-4
ASTEEDRAREKLF
>TRBV7-7|TRBJ2-2
ASSRDRGSGELF
>TRBV6-6|TRBJ2-7
ASSERDRSYEQY
>TRBV19|TRBJ1-5
ASRSEGQGLLSNQPQH
>TRBV7-9|TRBJ2-1
ASSLAGAYNEQF
>TRBV30|TRBJ2-7
AWNVRVAYEQY
>TRBV20-1|TRBJ2-5
SAREGGAQY
>TRBV4-1|TRBJ2-1
ASSHDNNNEQF
>TRBV15|TRBJ2-7
ATSRDRFSGAISYEQY
>TRBV7-3|TRBJ2-6
ASGTPGVGANVLT
>TRBV5-8|TRBJ2-7
ASSLVSAGAPYEQY
>TRBV2|TRBJ1-1
ASSDNMNTEAF
>TRBV28|TRBJ1-5
ASSQAGQPQH